This T cell receptor beta chain was sequenced for a study of blood T cell repertoires in COVID-19. For the study at large: Some COVID-19 samples were acute and others convalescent; all came from the United States, Italy and Spain. Sources were T cells, B-cell-depleted T cells, or PBMCs; the material itself was cDNA or gDNA.

As processed by the authors: The assay estimated nucleated cells by amplifying reference gene primers. The method was immunoSEQ multiplex PCR; TCRdb's version includes in-frame clones alone and lacks a portion of them. The V and J calls and clone size are taken from that table; D and trimming were inferred from the DNA. Of tens of thousands of clones in the sample, around 73% are singletons; the top ten hold just over 35%. This CDR3 has 13 residues. Trimming removed 5 bases at V and 2 bases at J, with 10 bases between. The V gene's germline CDR1 is DFQATT and CDR2 SNEGSKA (reference sequence). Sequences were obtained from peripheral blood. The TCR sequence derives from an elderly man with acute or convalescent COVID-19. The rearrangement joins TRBV20-1 to TRBJ1-5; D uncertain. CDR3 loop: CSAGARGNQPQHF. CDR3 DNA: TGCAGTGCTGGTGCTCGTGGCAATCAGCCCCAGCATTTT.